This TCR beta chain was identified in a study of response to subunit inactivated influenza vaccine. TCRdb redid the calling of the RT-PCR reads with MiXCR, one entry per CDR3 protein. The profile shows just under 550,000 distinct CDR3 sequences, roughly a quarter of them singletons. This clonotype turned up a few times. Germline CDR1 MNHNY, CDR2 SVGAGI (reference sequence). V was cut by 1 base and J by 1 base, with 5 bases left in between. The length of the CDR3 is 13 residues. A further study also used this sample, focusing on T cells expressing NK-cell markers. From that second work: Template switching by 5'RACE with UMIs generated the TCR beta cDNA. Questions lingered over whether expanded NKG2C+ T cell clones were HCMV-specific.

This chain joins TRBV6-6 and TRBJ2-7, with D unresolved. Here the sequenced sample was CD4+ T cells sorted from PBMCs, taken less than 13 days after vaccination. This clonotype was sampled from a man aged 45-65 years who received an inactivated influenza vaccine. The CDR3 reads CASSYFESYEQYF. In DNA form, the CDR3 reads TGTGCCAGCAGTTACTTTGAGTCCTACGAGCAGTACTTC.